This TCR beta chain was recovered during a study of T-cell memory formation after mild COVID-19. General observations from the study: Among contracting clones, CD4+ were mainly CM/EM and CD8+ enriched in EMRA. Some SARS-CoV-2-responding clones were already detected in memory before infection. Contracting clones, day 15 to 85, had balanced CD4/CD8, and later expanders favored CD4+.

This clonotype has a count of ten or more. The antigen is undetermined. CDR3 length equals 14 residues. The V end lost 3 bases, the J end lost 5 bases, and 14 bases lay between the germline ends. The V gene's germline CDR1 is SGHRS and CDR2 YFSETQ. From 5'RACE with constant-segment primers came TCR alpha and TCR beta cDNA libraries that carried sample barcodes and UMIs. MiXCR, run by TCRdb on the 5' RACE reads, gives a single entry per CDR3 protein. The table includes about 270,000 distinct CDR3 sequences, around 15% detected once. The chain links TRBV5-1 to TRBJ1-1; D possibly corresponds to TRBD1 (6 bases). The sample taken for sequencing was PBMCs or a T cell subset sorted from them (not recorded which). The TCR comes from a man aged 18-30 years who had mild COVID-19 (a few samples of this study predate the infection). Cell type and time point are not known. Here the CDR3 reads CASSSQGYRTEAFF. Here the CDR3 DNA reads TGCGCCAGCAGCTCACAGGGTTATCGGACTGAAGCTTTCTTT.